This T cell receptor beta chain comes out of a study of T cells after yellow fever vaccination. Study conclusions and caveats: FACS-sorted repertoires could harbor abundant contaminating bulk-population clonotypes. Weaker, the secondary response had a peak occurring faster, on day 5 versus 15.

The CDR3 runs 14 residues. V dropped 8 bases and J dropped 8; count of bases not matched to a gene: 7. CDR1 and CDR2 from the germline V gene are SNHLY and FYNNEI. 5'RACE template switching generated TCR cDNA, adding a universal primer site and UMIs. TCRdb re-derived calls from the 5' RACE reads in MiXCR, one entry per CDR3 protein. Among 400,000 to 650,000 distinct CDR3 sequences listed, just over 20% were seen once. This clonotype has more than one count but fewer than ten. What it recognizes is unknown. The TCR sequence derives from a man between 18 and 35 years old who received the YFV17D yellow fever vaccine. Specimen: PBMCs, collected 21 days after the first yellow fever vaccination. The rearrangement uses TRBV2 and TRBJ1-6; TRBD1 aligns across 9 bases. The CDR3 reads CASGLDRGDSPLHF. For the CDR3, the DNA is TGTGCCAGCGGCTTGGACAGGGGAGATTCACCCCTCCACTTT. The whole variable domain, remainder taken from reference TRBV2 and TRBJ1-6, is EPEVTQTPSHQVTQMGQEVILRCVPISNHLYFYWYRQILGQKVEFLVSFYNNEISEKSEIFDDQFSVERPDGSNFTLKIRSTKLEDSAMYFCASGLDRGDSPLHFGNGTRLTVT.